This T cell receptor (beta chain) emerged from a study of vaccination and CD4 T cells after COVID-19. Study background: Post-vaccine sampling followed dose two by a median 72 days (range 14 to 241).

The sample's treatment: approximately nine-day PBMC culture with coronavirus spike peptide pools or control peptides (ViraFEST assay). The authors cultured a few million PBMCs per well with 8 to 10 IU/ml IL-2 and 10 ug/ml peptide pools. As concerns this clonotype: What it binds is unknown.

Sequencing of the DNA from cultured CD4+ T cells was carried out with the Oncomine TCR Beta short-read assay. TCRdb called the PCR reads again in MiXCR, with one record for every CDR3 protein. The table lists around 21,000 distinct CDR3 sequences, around 55% of them singletons, with around 9% in the top ten. The CDR3 is 16 amino acids. Germline CDR1 reads SEHNR; CDR2 reads FQNEAQ (reference sequence). J lost 6 bases, V lost 4 bases, and 13 bases had no gene match. The receptor was derived from a human donor who had recovered from COVID-19. The chain combines TRBV7-9 with TRBJ2-5, with 8 bases identical to TRBD1. Sequencing input: CD4+ T cells from blood, cultured in vitro. CDR3 in DNA: TGTGCCAGCAGCTCGTACAACTCAGGACAGGGAAAGACCCAGTACTTC. Its protein is CASSSYNSGQGKTQYF.